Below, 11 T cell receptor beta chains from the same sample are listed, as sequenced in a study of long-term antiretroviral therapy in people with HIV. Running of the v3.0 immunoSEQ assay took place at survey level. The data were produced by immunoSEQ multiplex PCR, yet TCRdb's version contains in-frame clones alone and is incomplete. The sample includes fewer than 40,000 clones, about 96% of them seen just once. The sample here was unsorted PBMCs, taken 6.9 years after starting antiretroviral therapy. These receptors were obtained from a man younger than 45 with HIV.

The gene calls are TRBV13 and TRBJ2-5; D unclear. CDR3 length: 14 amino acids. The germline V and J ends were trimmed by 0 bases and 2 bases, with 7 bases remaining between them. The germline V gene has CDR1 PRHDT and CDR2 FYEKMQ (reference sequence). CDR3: CASSLGVGQETQYF. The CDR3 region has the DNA TGTGCCAGCAGCTTAGGGGTAGGGCAAGAGACCCAGTACTTC.

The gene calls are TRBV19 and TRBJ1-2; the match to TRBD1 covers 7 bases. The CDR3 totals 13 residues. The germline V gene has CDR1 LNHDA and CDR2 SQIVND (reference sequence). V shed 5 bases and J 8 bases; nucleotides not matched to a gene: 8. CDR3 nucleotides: TGTGCCAGTAGTGTACGGACAGGAGAAGGCTACACCTTC. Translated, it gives CASSVRTGEGYTF.

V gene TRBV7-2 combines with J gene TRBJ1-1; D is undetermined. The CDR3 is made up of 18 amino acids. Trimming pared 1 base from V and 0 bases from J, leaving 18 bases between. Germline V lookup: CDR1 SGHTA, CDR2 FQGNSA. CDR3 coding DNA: TGTGCCAGCAGCTTAGACCGGAGGACTGCCCATATGAACACTGAAGCTTTCTTT. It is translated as CASSLDRRTAHMNTEAFF. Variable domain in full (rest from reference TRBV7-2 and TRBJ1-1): GAGVSQSPSNKVTEKGKDVELRCDPISGHTALYWYRQSLGQGLEFLIYFQGNSAPDKSGLPSDRFSAERTGGSVSTLTIQRTQQEDSAVYLCASSLDRRTAHMNTEAFFGQGTRLTVV.

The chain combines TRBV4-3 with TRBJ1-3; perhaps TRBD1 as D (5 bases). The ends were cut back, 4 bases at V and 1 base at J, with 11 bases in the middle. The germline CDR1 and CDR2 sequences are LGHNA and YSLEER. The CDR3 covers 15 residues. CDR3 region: CASSPNAGSGNTIYF. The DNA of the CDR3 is TGCGCCAGCAGCCCAAACGCAGGGTCTGGAAACACCATATATTTT.

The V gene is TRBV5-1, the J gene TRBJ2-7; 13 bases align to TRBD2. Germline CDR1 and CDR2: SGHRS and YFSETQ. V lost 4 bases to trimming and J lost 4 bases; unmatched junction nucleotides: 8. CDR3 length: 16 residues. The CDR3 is CASSLGLAGVEYEQYF. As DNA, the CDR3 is TGCGCCAGCAGCCTCGGACTAGCGGGAGTGGAATACGAGCAGTACTTC.

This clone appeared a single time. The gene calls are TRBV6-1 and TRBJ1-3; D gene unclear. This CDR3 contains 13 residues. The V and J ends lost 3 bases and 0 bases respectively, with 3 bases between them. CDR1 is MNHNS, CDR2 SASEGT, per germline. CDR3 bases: TGTGCCAGCAGTGACATCTCTGGAAACACCATATATTTT. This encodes CASSDISGNTIYF.

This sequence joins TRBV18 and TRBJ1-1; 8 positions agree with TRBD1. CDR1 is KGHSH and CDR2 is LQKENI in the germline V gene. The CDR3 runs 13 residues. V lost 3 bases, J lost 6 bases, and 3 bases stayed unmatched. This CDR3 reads CASSPGQGSEAFF. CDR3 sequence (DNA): TGTGCCAGCTCACCCGGACAGGGATCTGAAGCTTTCTTT.

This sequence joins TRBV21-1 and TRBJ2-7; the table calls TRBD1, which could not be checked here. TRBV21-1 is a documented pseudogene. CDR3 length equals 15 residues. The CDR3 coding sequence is TGTGCCAGCAGCAAACGAACAGGGGGTTCGGACGAGCAGTACTTC. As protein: CASSKRTGGSDEQYF.

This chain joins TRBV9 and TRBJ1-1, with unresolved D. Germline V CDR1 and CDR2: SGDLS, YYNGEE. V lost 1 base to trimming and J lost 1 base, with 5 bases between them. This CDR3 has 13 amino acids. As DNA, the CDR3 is TGTGCCAGCAGCGTAAAACCGAACACTGAAGCTTTCTTT. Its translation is CASSVKPNTEAFF.

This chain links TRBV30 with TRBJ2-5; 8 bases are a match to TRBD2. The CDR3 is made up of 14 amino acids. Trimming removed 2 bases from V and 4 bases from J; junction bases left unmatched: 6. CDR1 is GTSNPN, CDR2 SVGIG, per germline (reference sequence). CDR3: CAWSREAGVETQYF. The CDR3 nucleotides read TGTGCCTGGAGTAGGGAAGCGGGAGTAGAGACCCAGTACTTC.

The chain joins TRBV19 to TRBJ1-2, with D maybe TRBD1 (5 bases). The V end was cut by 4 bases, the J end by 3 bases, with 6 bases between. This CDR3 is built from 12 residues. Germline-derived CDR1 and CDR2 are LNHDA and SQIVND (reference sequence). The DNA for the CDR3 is TGTGCCAGTAGTAACAGGTACTATGGCTACACCTTC. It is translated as CASSNRYYGYTF.